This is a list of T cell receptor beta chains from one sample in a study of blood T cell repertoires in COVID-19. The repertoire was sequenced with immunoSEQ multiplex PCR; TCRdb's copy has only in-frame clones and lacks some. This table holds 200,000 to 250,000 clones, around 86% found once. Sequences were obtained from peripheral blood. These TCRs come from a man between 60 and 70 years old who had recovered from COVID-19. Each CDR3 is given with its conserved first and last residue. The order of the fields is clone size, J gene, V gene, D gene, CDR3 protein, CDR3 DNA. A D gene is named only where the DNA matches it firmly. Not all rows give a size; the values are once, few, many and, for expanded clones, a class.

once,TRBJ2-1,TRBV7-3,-,CASSLSAYNEQFF,TGTGCCAGCAGCTTAAGCGCATACAATGAGCAGTTCTTC
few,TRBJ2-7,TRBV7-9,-,CASSSRGEGSYEQYF,TGTGCCAGCAGCTCCCGCGGGGAAGGTTCCTACGAGCAGTACTTC
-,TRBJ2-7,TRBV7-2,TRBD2,CASSSRLAGSYEQYF,TGTGCCAGCAGCTCAAGACTAGCGGGCTCCTACGAGCAGTACTTC
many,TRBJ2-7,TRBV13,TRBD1,CASSLNHRGNEQYF,TGTGCCAGCAGCTTAAATCACAGGGGCAATGAGCAGTACTTC
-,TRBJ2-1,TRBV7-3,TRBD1,CASSLLGTGEGEQFF,TGTGCCAGCAGCCTACTCGGGACAGGGGAGGGTGAGCAGTTCTTC
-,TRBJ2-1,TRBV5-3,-,CACSDRFWSEQFF,TGTGCCTGTTCGGATAGATTTTGGAGTGAGCAGTTCTTC
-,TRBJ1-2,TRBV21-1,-,CASSPRTGDYGYTF,TGTGCCAGCAGCCCACGGACAGGGGACTATGGCTACACCTTC
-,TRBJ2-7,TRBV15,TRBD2,CATSRDFLAGGSSYEQYF,TGTGCCACCAGCAGAGATTTCCTAGCGGGGGGGAGCTCCTACGAGCAGTACTTC
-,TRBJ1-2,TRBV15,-,CATSREVIMGSNYGYTF,TGTGCCACCAGCAGAGAGGTGATCATGGGGAGTAACTATGGCTACACCTTC
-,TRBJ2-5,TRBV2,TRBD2,CASSEGGGVETQYF,TGTGCCAGCAGTGAAGGGGGAGGGGTGGAGACCCAGTACTTC
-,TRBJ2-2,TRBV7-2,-,CASSLVKFLRENTGELFF,TGTGCCAGCAGCTTAGTCAAATTTTTGAGGGAGAACACCGGGGAGCTGTTTTTT
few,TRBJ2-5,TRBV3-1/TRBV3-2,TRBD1,CASSLQGIETQYF,TGTGCCAGCAGCTTACAGGGGATTGAGACCCAGTACTTC
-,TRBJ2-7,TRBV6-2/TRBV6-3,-,CASSYPIERAGKPYYEQYF,TGTGCCAGCAGTTACCCGATCGAACGAGCCGGGAAACCTTACTACGAGCAGTACTTC
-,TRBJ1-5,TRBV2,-,CASSEAVGGQPQHF,TGTGCCAGCAGTGAAGCAGTAGGAGGACAGCCCCAGCATTTT
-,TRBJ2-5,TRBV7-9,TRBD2,CASSIQSSGGSQETQYF,TGTGCCAGCAGCATCCAGAGTAGCGGGGGGTCACAAGAGACCCAGTACTTC
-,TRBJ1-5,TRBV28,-,CASSFGVQPQHF,TGTGCCAGCAGTTTCGGGGTTCAGCCCCAGCATTTT
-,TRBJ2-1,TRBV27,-,CASSLSVAPYNEQFF,TGTGCCAGCAGTTTATCAGTAGCCCCCTACAATGAGCAGTTCTTC
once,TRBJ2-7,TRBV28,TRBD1,CASSQGQHYEQYF,TGTGCCAGCAGTCAGGGACAGCACTACGAGCAGTACTTC
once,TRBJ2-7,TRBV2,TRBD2,CASSEWTGGDEQYF,TGTGCCAGCAGTGAATGGACGGGAGGAGACGAGCAGTACTTC
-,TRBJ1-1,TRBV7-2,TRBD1,CASRSQGQGGTEAFF,TGTGCCAGCAGGTCGCAGGGACAGGGCGGCACTGAAGCTTTCTTT
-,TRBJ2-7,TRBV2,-,CASGGGCWGGWLPSTYEQYF,TGTGCCAGCGGGGGCGGGTGTTGGGGGGGCTGGTTGCCTTCTACCTACGAGCAGTACTTC
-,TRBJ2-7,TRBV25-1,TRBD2,CASSQWGGSYEQYF,TGTGCCAGCAGCCAATGGGGGGGCTCCTACGAGCAGTACTTC
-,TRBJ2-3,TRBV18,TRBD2,CASSPTSGGTDTQYF,TGTGCCAGCTCACCGACTAGCGGGGGGACAGATACGCAGTATTTT
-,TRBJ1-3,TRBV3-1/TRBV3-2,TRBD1,CASSLGQLRGNTIYF,TGTGCCAGCAGCCTGGGACAGTTGCGGGGAAACACCATATATTTT
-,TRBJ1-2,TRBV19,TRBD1,CASSTGQNYGYTF,TGTGCCAGTAGTACGGGACAGAACTATGGCTACACCTTC
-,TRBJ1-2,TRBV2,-,CASTTDTSTGYGYTF,TGTGCCAGCACCACGGACACCTCGACGGGCTATGGCTACACCTTC
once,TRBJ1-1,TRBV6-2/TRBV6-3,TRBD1,CASSYRTTGDGTEAFF,TGTGCCAGCAGTTACCGTACCACAGGGGATGGCACTGAAGCTTTCTTT
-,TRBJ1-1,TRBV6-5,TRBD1,CASTEGQANTEAFF,TGTGCCAGCACCGAGGGACAGGCGAACACTGAAGCTTTCTTT
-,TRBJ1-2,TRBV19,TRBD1,CASSMVGTDYGYTF,TGTGCCAGTAGTATGGTCGGGACAGACTATGGCTACACCTTC
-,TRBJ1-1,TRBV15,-,CATSRTDSLSEAFF,TGTGCCACCAGCAGAACGGACAGCCTCTCTGAAGCTTTCTTT
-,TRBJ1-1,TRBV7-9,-,CASSLDSWNTEAFF,TGTGCCAGCAGCTTAGATTCATGGAACACTGAAGCTTTCTTT
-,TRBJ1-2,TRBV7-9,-,CASSPHQAGILYGYTF,TGTGCCAGCAGCCCCCACCAGGCAGGAATTCTCTATGGCTACACCTTC
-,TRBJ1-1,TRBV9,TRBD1,CASSVDVGGQAMNTEAFF,TGTGCCAGCAGCGTAGATGTTGGTGGACAGGCTATGAACACTGAAGCTTTCTTT
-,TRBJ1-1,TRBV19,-,CASQVQAGQLYTEAFF,TGTGCCAGTCAAGTCCAGGCAGGGCAGCTATACACTGAAGCTTTCTTT
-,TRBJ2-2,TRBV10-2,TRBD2,CASRLGTSGHGTGELFF,TGCGCCAGCAGACTCGGTACTAGCGGTCACGGTACCGGGGAGCTGTTTTTT
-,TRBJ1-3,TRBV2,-,CASRGTGLLSGNTIYF,TGTGCCAGCAGGGGAACAGGGTTGCTCTCTGGAAACACCATATATTTT
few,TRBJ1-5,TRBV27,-,CASSSPGFLGRGQPQHF,TGTGCCAGCAGCTCACCGGGCTTCCTGGGGCGCGGACAGCCCCAGCATTTT
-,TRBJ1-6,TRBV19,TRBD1,CASNRGVLLPLHF,TGTGCCAGTAACAGGGGAGTCTTATTACCCCTCCACTTT
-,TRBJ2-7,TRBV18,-,CASSPSSDEQYF,TGTGCCAGCTCACCATCGAGCGACGAGCAGTACTTC
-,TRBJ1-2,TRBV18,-,CASSPRTPRGYGYTF,TGTGCCAGCTCACCCCGGACCCCCAGGGGCTATGGCTACACCTTC
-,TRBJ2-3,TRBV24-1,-,CATSDSLTVGTDTQYF,TGTGCCACCAGTGACTCTCTGACAGTAGGCACAGATACGCAGTATTTT
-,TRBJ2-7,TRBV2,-,CASNQGVYEQYF,TGTGCCAGCAACCAAGGGGTGTACGAGCAGTACTTC
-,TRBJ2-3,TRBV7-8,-,CASSYRQRPDTQYF,TGTGCCAGCAGCTATCGACAGAGACCAGATACGCAGTATTTT
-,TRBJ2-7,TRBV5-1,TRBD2,CASSLDGGASYEQYF,TGCGCCAGCAGCTTGGACGGGGGGGCCTCCTACGAGCAGTACTTC
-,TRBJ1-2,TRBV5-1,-,CASSFETGRYGYTF,TGCGCCAGCAGCTTCGAAACAGGGCGCTATGGCTACACCTTC
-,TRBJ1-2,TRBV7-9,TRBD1,CASSFLQGDYGYTF,TGTGCCAGCAGCTTTCTCCAGGGGGACTATGGCTACACCTTC